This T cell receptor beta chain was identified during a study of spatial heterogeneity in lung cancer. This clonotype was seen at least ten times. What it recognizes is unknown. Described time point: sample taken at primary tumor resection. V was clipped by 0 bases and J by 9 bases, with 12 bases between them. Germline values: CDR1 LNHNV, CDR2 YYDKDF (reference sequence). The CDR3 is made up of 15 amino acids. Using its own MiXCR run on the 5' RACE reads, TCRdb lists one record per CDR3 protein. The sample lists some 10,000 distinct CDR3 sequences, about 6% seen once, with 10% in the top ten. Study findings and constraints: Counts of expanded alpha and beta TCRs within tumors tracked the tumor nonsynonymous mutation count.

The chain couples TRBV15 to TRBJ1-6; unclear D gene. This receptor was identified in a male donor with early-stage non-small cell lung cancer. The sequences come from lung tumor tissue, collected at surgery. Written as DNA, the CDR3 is TGTGCCACCAGCAGAGATAAGGCCGTCGGTTCACCCCTCCACTTT. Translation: CATSRDKAVGSPLHF.